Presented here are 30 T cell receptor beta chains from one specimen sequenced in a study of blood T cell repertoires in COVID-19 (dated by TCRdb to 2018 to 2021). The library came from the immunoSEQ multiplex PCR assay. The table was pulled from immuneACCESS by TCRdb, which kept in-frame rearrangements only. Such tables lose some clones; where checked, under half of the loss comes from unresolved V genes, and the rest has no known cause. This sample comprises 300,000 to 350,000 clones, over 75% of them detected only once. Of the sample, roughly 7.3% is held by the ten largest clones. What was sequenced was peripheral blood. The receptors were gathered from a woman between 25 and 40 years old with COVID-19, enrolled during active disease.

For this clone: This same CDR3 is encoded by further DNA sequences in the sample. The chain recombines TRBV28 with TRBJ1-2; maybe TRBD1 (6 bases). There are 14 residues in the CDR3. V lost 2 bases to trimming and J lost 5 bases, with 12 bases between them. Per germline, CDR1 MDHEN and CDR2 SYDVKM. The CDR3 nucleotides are TGTGCCAGCAGTTTAACGGGGGGCGGATATGGCTACACCTTC. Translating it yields CASSLTGGGYGYTF.

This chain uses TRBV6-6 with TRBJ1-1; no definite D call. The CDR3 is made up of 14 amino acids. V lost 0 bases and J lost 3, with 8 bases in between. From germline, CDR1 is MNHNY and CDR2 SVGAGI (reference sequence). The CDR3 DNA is TGTGCCAGCAGTTACTCAGGGAGGGACACTGAAGCTTTCTTT. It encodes CASSYSGRDTEAFF.

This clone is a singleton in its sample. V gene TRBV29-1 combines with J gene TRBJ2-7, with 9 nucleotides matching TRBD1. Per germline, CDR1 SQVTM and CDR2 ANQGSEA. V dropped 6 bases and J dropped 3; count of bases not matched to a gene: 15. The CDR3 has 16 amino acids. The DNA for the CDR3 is TGCAGCGTGGCGGGTCCTCCCGGGACAGGGTTCTACGAGCAGTACTTC. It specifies CSVAGPPGTGFYEQYF.

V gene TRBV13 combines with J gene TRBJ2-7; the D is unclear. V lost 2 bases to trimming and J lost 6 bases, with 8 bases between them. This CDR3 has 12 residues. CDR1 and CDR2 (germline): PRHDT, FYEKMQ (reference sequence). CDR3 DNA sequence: TGTGCCAGCAGCTTACAGAATCGCGAGCAGTACTTC. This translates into CASSLQNREQYF.

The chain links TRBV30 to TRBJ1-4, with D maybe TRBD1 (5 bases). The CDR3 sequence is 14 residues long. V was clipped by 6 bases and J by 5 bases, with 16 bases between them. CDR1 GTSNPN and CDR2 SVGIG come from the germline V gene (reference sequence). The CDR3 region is CACQGGSSNEKLFF. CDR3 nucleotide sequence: TGTGCCTGCCAGGGCGGGAGTTCCAATGAAAAACTGTTTTTT.

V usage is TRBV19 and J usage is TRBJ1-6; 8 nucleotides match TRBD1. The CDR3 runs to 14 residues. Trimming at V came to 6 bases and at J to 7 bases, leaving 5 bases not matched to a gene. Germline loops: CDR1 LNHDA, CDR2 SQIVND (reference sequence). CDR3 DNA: TGTGCCAGTAGCGGGACAGGACCGAATTCACCCCTCCACTTT. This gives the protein CASSGTGPNSPLHF.

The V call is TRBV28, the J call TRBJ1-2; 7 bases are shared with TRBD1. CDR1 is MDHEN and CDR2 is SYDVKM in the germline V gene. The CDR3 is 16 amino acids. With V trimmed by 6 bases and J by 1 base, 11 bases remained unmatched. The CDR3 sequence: CASSHPKGALNYGYTF. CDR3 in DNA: TGTGCCAGCAGCCACCCAAAGGGGGCACTTAACTATGGCTACACCTTC.

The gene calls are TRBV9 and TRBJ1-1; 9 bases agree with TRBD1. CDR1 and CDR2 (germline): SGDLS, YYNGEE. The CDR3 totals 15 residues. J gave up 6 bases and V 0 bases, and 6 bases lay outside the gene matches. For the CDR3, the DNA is TGTGCCAGCAGCGTAGGAGGGACAGGGACCGCTGAAGCTTTCTTT. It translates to CASSVGGTGTAEAFF.

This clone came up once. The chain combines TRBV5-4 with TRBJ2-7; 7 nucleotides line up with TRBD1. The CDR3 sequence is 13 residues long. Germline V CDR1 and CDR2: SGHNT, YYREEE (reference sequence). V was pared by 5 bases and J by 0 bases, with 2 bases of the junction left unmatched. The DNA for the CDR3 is TGTGCCAGCAGTCGACAGGGCTCCTACGAGCAGTACTTC. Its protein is CASSRQGSYEQYF.

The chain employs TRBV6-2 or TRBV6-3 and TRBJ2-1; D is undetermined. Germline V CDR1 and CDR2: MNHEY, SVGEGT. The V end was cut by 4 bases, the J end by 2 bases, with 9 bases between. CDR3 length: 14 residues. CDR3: CASSLDWTYNEQFF. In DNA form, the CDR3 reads TGTGCCAGCAGTTTAGACTGGACCTACAATGAGCAGTTCTTC.

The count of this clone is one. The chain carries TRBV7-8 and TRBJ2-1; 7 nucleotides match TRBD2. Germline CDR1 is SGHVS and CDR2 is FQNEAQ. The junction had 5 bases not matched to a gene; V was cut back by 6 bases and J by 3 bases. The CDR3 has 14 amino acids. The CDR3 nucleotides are TGTGCCAGCAGTACTAGCGAGGACTACAATGAGCAGTTCTTC. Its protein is CASSTSEDYNEQFF.

The CDR3 DNA sequence: TGTGCCAGCAGCCGTCGGACTAGCGGGACTAATGAGCAGTTCTTC. Its protein is CASSRRTSGTNEQFF. The rearrangement links TRBV11-2 to TRBJ2-1, with 12 bases identical to TRBD2. J lost 7 bases, V lost 5 bases, and 6 bases had no gene match. The CDR3 sequence is 15 residues long. Germline V CDR1 and CDR2: SGHAT, FQNNGV.

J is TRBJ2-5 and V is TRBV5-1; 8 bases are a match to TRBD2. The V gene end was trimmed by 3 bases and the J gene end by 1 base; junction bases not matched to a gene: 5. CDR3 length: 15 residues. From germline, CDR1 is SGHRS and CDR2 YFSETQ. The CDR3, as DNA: TGCGCCAGCAGCTCAACCGGGACTAGCCAAGAGACCCAGTACTTC. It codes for CASSSTGTSQETQYF.

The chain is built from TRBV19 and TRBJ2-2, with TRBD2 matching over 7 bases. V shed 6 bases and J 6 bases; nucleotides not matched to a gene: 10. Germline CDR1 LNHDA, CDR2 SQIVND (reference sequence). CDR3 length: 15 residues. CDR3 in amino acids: CASSTGGLRPGELFF. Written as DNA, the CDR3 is TGTGCCAGTAGCACGGGGGGACTCCGACCCGGGGAGCTGTTTTTT. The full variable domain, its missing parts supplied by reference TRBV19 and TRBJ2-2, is DGGITQSPKYLFRKEGQNVTLSCEQNLNHDAMYWYRQDPGQGLRLIYYSQIVNDFQKGDIAEGYSVSREKKESFPLTVTSAQKNPTAFYLCASSTGGLRPGELFFGEGSRLTVL.

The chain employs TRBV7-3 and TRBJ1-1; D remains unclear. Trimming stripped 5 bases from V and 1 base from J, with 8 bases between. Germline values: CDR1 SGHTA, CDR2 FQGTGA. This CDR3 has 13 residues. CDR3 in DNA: TGTGCCAGCAGCGAGGGTGAGAACACTGAAGCTTTCTTT. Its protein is CASSEGENTEAFF.

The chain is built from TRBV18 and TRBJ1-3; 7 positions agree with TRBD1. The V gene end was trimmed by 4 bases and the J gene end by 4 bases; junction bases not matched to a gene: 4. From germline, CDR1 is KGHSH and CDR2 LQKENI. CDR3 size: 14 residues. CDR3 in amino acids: CASSRQGQGNTIYF. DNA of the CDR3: TGTGCCAGCTCACGACAGGGCCAAGGAAACACCATATATTTT.

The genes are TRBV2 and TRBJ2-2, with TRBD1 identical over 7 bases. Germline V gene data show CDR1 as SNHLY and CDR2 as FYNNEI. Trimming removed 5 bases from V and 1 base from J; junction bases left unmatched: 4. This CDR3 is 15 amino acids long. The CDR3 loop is CASSPGTVNTGELFF. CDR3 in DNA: TGTGCCAGCAGTCCCGGGACAGTGAACACCGGGGAGCTGTTTTTT.

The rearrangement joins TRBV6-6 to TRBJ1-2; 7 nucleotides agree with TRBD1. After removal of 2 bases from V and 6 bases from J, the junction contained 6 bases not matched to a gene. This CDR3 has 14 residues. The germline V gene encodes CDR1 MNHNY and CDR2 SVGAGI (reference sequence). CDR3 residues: CASSYKQGSDGYTF. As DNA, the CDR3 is TGTGCCAGCAGTTACAAACAGGGGAGCGATGGCTACACCTTC.

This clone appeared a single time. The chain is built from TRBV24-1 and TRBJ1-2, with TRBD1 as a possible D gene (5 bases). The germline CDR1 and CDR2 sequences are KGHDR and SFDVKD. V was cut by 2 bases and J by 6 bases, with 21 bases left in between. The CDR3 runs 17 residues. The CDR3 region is CATSDSSGPVDRDGYTF. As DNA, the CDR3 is TGTGCCACCAGTGATTCCTCTGGACCCGTAGACAGAGATGGCTACACCTTC.

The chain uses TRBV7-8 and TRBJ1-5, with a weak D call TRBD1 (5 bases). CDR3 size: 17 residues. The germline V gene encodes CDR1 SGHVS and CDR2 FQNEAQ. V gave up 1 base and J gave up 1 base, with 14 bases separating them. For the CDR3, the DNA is TGTGCCAGCAGCTTAGAGGAGGGGTTGTGGAGCAATCAGCCCCAGCATTTT. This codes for CASSLEEGLWSNQPQHF.

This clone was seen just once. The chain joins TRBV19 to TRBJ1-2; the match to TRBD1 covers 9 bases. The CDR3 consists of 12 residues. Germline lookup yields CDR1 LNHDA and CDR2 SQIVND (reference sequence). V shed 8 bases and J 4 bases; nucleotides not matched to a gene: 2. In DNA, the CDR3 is TGTGCCAGTCGACAGGGGGGCTATGGCTACACCTTC. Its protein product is CASRQGGYGYTF.

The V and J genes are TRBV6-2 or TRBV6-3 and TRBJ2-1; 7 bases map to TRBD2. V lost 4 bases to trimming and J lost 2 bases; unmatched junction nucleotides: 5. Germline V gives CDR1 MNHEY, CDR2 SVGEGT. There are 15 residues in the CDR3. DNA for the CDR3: TGTGCCAGCAGTTCTAGCGGACTCGCCTACAATGAGCAGTTCTTC. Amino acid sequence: CASSSSGLAYNEQFF.

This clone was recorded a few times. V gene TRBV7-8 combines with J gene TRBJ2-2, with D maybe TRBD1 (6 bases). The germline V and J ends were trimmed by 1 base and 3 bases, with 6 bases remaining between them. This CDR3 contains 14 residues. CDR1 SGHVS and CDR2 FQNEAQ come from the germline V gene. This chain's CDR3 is CASSLEGDTGELFF. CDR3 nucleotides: TGTGCCAGCAGCTTAGAGGGGGACACCGGGGAGCTGTTTTTT.

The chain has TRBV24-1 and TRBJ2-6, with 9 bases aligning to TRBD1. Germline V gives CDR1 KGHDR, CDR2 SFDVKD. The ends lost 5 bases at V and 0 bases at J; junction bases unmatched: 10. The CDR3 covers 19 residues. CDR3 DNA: TGTGCCACCAGTGCGCGTAGGGACAGGGCCGACTCTGGGGCCAACGTCCTGACTTTC. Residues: CATSARRDRADSGANVLTF.

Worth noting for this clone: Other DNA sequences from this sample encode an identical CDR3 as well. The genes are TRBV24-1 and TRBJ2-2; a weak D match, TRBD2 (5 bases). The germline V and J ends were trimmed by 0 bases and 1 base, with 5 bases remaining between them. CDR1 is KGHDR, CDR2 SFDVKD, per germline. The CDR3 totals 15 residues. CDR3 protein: CATSDLGGNTGELFF. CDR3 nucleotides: TGTGCCACCAGTGATTTGGGAGGGAACACCGGGGAGCTGTTTTTT.

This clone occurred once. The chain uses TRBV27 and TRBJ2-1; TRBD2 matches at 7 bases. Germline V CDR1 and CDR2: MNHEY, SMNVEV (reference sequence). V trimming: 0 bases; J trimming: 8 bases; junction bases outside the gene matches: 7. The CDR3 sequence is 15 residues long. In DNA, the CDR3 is TGTGCCAGCAGTTTATCGTGGGAGGGCCCGGATGAGCAGTTCTTC. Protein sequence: CASSLSWEGPDEQFF.

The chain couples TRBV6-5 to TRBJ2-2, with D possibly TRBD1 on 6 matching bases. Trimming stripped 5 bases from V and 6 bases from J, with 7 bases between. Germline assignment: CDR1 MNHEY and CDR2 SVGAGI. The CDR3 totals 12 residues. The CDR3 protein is CASSRQAGELFF. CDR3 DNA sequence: TGTGCCAGCAGTCGACAGGCCGGGGAGCTGTTTTTT.

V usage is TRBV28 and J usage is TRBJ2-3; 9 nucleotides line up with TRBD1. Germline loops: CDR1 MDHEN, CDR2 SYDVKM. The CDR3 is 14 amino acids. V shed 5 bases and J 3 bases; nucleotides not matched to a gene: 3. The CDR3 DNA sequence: TGTGCCAGCAGTCGGGACAGGGAAACAGATACGCAGTATTTT. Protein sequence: CASSRDRETDTQYF.

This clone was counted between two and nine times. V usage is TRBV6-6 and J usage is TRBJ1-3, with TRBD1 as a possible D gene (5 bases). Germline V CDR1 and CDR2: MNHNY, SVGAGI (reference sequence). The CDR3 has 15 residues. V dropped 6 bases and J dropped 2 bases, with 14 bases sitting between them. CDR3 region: CASRLRDSAGNTIYF. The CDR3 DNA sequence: TGTGCCAGCAGACTCCGGGACTCAGCTGGAAACACCATATATTTT.

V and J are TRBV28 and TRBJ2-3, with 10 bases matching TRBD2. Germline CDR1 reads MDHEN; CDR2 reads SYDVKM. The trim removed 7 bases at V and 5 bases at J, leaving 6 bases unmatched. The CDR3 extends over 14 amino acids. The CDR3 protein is CASKAGGPGDTQYF. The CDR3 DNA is TGTGCCAGCAAAGCGGGAGGGCCGGGAGATACGCAGTATTTT. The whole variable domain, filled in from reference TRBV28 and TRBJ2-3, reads DVKVTQSSRYLVKRTGEKVFLECVQDMDHENMFWYRQDPGLGLRLIYFSYDVKMKEKGDIPEGYSVSREKKERFSLILESASTNQTSMYLCASKAGGPGDTQYFGPGTRLTVL.